This record covers a single T cell receptor (beta chain). Antigen unknown. Germline V CDR1 and CDR2: SGHTA, FQGNSA. This CDR3 is built from 14 residues. Trimming cost V 5 bases and J 7 bases; bases outside gene matches: 6. This sample was taken from a study of regulatory dendritic cells for organ transplantation. The data were produced by immunoSEQ multiplex PCR, yet TCRdb's version contains in-frame clones alone and is incomplete. Of approximately 35,000 clones detected, roughly 89% appear once; the ten largest clones hold about 0.062%. Memory T cells were CD45RO+, naive were CD45RA+, sorted by FACS. General study findings and limits: Naive T cells showed high diversity, memory cells less, memory CD8+ least. Regulatory dendritic cells appeared to expand memory CD8+ clones less than mature ones. Resting memory CD8+ T cells held the most alloreactive clonotypes.

The sample comprised naive CD4+ T cells from blood. Subset: CD45RA+ naive T cells. The rearrangement joins TRBV7-2 to TRBJ1-4; 8 bases map to TRBD1. The TCR originated in a human donor in good health. The CDR3 here is CASSPRTGPEKLFF. For the CDR3, the DNA is TGTGCCAGCAGCCCTAGGACAGGGCCTGAAAAACTGTTTTTT.